This T cell receptor (beta chain) was sequenced in a study of response to subunit inactivated influenza vaccine. The length of the CDR3 is 18 residues. The germline gives CDR1 LGHNA, CDR2 YSLEER. V trimming: 0 bases; J trimming: 1 base; junction bases outside the gene matches: 6. MiXCR was run by TCRdb on the RT-PCR reads, yielding one entry per CDR3 protein. Altogether 150,000 to 200,000 distinct CDR3 sequences are present, over 9.5% being singletons, with the ten largest covering 25% to 30%. This clonotype has just a few counts. The same sample was also studied in work on T cells expressing NK-cell markers. That study reports: TCR beta libraries carry UMIs added by 5'RACE template switching. Sequencing covered eight donors, seven HCMV-seropositive and one seronegative. In several donors, dominant clonotypes made up about 28.3-65% of CD3+CD56-NKG2C+ cells. Clarity on HCMV specificity was lacking for the expanded NKG2C+ T cell clones.

This sequence was found in a man aged 45-65 years who received an inactivated influenza vaccine. The chain carries TRBV4-3 and TRBJ2-7, with 13 nucleotides matching TRBD2. The sample in question was CD8+ T cells sorted from PBMCs, obtained approximately 13 days after vaccination. CDR3 protein: CASSQDWGTSGASYEQYF. The CDR3 DNA reads as TGCGCCAGCAGCCAAGATTGGGGGACTAGCGGGGCTTCCTACGAGCAGTACTTC.